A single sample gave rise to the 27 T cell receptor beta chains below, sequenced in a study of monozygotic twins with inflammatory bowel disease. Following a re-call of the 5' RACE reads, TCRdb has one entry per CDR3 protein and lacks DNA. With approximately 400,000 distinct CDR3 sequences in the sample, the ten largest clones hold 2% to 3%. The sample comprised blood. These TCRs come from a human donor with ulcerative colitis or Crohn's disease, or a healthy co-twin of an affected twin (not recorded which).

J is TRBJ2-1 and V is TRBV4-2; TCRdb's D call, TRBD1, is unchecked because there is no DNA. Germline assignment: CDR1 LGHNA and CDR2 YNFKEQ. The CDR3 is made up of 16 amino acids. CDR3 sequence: CASSQANRQGSNEQFF.

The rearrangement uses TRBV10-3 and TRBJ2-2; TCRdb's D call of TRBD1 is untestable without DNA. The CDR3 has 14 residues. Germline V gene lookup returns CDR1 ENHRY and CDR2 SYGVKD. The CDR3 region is CAIKGQGMVGELFF.

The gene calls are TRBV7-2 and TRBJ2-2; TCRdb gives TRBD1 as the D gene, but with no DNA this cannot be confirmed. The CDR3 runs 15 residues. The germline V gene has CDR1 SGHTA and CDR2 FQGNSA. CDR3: CASSLGQGQSGELFF.

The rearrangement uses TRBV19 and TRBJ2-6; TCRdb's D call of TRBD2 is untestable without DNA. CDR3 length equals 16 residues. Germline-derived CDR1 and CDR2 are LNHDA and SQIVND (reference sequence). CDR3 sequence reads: CASSLNLLSGANVLTF.

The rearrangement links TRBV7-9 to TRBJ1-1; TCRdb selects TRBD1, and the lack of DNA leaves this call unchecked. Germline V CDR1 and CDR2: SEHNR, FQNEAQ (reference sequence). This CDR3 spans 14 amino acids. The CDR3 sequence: CASSQGKWNTEAFF.

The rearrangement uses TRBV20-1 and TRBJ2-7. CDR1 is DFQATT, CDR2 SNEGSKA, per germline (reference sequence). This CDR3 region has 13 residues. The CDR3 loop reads CSARLTETYEQYF.

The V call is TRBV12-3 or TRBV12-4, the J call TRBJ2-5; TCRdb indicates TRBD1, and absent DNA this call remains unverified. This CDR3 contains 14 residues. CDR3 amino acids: CASSLGQPQQTQYF.

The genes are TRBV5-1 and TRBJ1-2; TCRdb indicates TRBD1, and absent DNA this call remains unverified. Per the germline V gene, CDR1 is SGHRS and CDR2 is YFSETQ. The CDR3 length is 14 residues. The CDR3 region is CASSPDRVNYGYTF.

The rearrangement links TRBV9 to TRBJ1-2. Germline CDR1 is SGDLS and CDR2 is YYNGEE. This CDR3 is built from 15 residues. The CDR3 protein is CASSVAADPNYGYTF.

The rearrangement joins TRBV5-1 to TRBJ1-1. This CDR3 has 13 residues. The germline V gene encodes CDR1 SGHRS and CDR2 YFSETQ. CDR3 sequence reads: CASSLLQNFEAFF.

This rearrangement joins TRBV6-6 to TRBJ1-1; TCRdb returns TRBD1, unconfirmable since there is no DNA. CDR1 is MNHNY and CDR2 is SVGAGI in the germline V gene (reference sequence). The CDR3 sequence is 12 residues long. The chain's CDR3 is CASSYPGTGGFF.

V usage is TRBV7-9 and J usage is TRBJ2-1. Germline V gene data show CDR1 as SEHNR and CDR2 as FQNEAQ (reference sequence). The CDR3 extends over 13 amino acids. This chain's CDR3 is CASSPTSANEQFF. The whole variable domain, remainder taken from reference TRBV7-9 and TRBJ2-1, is DTGVSQNPRHKITKRGQNVTFRCDPISEHNRLYWYRQTLGQGPEFLTYFQNEAQLEKSRLLSDRFSAERPKGSFSTLEIQRTEQGDSAMYLCASSPTSANEQFFGPGTRLTVL.

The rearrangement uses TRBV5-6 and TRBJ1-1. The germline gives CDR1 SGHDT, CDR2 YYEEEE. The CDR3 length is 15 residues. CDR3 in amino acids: CASSPSPTVNTEAFF.

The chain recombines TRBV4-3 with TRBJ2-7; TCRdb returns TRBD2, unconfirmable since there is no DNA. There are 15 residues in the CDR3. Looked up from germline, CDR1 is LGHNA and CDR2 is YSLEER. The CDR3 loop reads CASSPGLAGDYEQYF.

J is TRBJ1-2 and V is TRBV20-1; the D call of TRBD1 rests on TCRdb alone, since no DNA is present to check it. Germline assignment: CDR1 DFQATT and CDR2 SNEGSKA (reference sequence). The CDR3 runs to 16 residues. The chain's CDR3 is CSATSRPRTGGYGCTF.

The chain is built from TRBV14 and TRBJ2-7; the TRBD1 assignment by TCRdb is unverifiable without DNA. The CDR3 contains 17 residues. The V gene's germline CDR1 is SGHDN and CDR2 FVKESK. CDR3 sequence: CASSQEYWGTSSYEQYF.

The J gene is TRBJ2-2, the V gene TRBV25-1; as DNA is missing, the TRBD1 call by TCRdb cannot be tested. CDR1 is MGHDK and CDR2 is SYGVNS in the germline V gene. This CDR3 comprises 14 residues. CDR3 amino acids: CASSESGATGELFF. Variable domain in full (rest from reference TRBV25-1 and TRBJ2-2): EADIYQTPRYLVIGTGKKITLECSQTMGHDKMYWYQQDPGMELHLIHYSYGVNSTEKGDLSSESTVSRIRTEHFPLTLESARPSHTSQYLCASSESGATGELFFGEGSRLTVL.

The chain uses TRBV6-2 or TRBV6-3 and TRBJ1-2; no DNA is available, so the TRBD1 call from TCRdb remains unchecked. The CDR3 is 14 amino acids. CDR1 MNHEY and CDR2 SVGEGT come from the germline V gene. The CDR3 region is CASSYPDRGKGYTF.

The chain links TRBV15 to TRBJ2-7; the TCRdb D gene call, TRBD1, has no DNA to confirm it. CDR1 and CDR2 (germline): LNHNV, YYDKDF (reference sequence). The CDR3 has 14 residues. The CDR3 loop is CATSRQGGTGEQYF.

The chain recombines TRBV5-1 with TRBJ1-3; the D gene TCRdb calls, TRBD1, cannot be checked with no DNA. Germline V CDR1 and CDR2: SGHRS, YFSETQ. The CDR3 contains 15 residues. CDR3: CASSVDRSSGNTIYF.

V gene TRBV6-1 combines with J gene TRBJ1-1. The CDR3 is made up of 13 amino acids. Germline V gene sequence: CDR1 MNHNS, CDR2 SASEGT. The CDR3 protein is CASRDIYNTEAFF.

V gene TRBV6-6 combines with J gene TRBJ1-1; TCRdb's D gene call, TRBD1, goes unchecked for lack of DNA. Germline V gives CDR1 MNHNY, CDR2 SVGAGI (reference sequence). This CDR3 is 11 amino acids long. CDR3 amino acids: CASSSRNEAFF.

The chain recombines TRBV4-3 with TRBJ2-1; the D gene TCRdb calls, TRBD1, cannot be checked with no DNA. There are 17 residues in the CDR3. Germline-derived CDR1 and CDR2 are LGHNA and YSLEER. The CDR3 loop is CASSQDRGRGFYNEQFF.

This CDR3 is CASSVGPGGPKETQYF. The chain carries TRBV7-9 and TRBJ2-5; TCRdb proposes TRBD2, but this gene call is untestable without DNA. The CDR3 is made up of 16 amino acids. CDR1 is SEHNR, CDR2 FQNEAQ, per germline (reference sequence).

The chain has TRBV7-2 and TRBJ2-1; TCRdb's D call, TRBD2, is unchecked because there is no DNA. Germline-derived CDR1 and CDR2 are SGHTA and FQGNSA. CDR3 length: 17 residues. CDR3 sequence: CASSITPSGSWYNEQFF. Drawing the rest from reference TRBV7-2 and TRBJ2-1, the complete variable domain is GAGVSQSPSNKVTEKGKDVELRCDPISGHTALYWYRQSLGQGLEFLIYFQGNSAPDKSGLPSDRFSAERTGGSVSTLTIQRTQQEDSAVYLCASSITPSGSWYNEQFFGPGTRLTVL.

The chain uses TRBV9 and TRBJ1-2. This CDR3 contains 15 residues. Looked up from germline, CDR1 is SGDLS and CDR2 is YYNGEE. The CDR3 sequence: CASSTSQTLNYGYTF.

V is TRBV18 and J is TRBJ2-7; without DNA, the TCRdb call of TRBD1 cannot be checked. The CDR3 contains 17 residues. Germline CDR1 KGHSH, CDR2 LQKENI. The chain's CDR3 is CASSPPGWLAGPHEQYF.